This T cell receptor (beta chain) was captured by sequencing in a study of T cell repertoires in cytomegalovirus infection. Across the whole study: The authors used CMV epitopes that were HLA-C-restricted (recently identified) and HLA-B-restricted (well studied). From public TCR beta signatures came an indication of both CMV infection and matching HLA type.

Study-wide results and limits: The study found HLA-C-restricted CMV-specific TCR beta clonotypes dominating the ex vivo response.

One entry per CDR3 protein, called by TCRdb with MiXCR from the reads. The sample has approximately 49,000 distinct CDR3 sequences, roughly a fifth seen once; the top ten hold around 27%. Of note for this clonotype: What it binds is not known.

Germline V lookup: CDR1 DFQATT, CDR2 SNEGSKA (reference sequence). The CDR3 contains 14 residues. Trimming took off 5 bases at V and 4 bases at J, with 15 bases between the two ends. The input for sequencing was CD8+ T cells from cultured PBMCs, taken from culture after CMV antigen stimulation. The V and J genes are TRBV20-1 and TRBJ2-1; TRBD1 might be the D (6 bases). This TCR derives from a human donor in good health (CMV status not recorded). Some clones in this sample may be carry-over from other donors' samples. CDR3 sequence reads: CSAAERDRYNEQFF. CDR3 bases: TGCAGTGCTGCCGAGAGAGACAGGTACAATGAGCAGTTCTTC.